Below are 16 T cell receptor beta chains sequenced from a single sample in a study of T cells after yellow fever vaccination. TCRdb passed the 5' RACE reads through MiXCR, listing each CDR3 protein once. The repertoire includes some 400,000 distinct CDR3 sequences, around 6.4% of them detected once, and over 14% sits in the top ten. The source was PBMCs, collected 5 days after the yellow fever booster vaccination. Receptor source: a young man who received the YFV17D yellow fever vaccine.

The gene calls are TRBV7-9 and TRBJ2-3; D not certain. The ends were cut back, 3 bases at V and 6 bases at J, with 16 bases in the middle. Germline values: CDR1 SEHNR, CDR2 FQNEAQ (reference sequence). The CDR3 runs to 15 residues. DNA for the CDR3: TGTGCCAGCAGCTTGGAGAGGAGTAGCTCTGATACGCAGTATTTT. Translating gives CASSLERSSSDTQYF.

This clonotype was observed a handful of times. The V call is TRBV12-3 or TRBV12-4, the J call TRBJ1-5; 7 nucleotides align to TRBD1. CDR3 size: 16 residues. The trim removed 6 bases at V and 4 bases at J, leaving 12 bases unmatched. The CDR3 loop is CASSLPSGTDNQPQHF. The CDR3 DNA sequence: TGTGCCAGCAGCCTACCCTCAGGGACAGATAATCAGCCCCAGCATTTT.

This clonotype was counted at least ten times. The V gene is TRBV6-1, the J gene TRBJ1-4; 7 positions match TRBD1. The CDR3 runs 16 residues. The V gene end was trimmed by 5 bases and the J gene end by 5 bases; junction bases not matched to a gene: 11. Germline assignment: CDR1 MNHNS and CDR2 SASEGT. CDR3 in amino acids: CASSPILTGTNEKLFF. CDR3 DNA sequence: TGTGCCAGCAGTCCCATCCTGACAGGGACAAATGAAAAACTGTTTTTT.

V usage is TRBV20-1 and J usage is TRBJ2-5, with a tentative D call TRBD1 (5 bases). The CDR3 covers 13 residues. V gave up 6 bases and J gave up 0 bases, with 11 bases separating them. Germline values: CDR1 DFQATT, CDR2 SNEGSKA (reference sequence). In DNA form, the CDR3 reads TGCAGTGCCACTGGGGCGGACCAAGAGACCCAGTACTTC. As protein: CSATGADQETQYF.

This clonotype was found many times. The rearrangement links TRBV28 to TRBJ2-3; no definite D call. Per germline, CDR1 MDHEN and CDR2 SYDVKM. Between the trimmed V and J ends, which lost 5 bases and 2 bases, there was a span of 11 bases. This CDR3 region has 14 residues. This CDR3 is CASSPPPSTDTQYF. The CDR3 nucleotides read TGTGCCAGCAGTCCGCCCCCCTCCACAGATACGCAGTATTTT.

This clonotype has a handful of counts. V gene TRBV25-1 combines with J gene TRBJ1-1; no clear D gene. The CDR3 runs to 15 residues. CDR1 and CDR2 from the germline V gene are MGHDK and SYGVNS. Between the trimmed V and J ends, which lost 6 bases and 0 bases, there was a span of 14 bases. The CDR3 DNA follows: TGTGCCAGCAGGGTAACGGGAGGTATGAACACTGAAGCTTTCTTT. Its protein product is CASRVTGGMNTEAFF.

This clonotype was seen at least ten times. V usage is TRBV24-1 and J usage is TRBJ2-1, with 13 bases fitting TRBD2. The V segment lost 9 bases and the J segment 2 bases; nucleotides outside the gene matches: 9. The CDR3 has 17 amino acids. Germline lookup yields CDR1 KGHDR and CDR2 SFDVKD. The CDR3 DNA is TGTGCCACCGCAGCCCCCGGGACTAGCGGGGCCTACAATGAGCAGTTCTTC. Translating it yields CATAAPGTSGAYNEQFF.

The chain combines TRBV28 with TRBJ2-4; the D gene is possibly TRBD1 (6 bases). CDR1 and CDR2 from the germline V gene are MDHEN and SYDVKM. Deletions cut 11 bases from V and 9 bases from J, with 20 bases between. The CDR3 is 13 residues long. In nucleotides, the CDR3 is TGTGCCGGCTCCAGGGGAGACCAAAGCATTCAGTACTTC. This codes for CAGSRGDQSIQYF. Based on the CDR3 plus reference TRBV28 and TRBJ2-4, the full variable domain is DVKVTQSSRYLVKRTGEKVFLECVQDMDHENMFWYRQDPGLGLRLIYFSYDVKMKEKGDIPEGYSVSREKKERFSLILESASTNQTSMYLCAGSRGDQSIQYFGAGTRLSVL.

This clonotype was observed a few times. The CDR3 DNA is TGTGCCAGCAGCTTAGGGACGACGGGCGAGCAGTACTTC. Its protein product is CASSLGTTGEQYF. V is TRBV7-9 and J is TRBJ2-7; no definite D call. The CDR3 is 13 residues long. Germline V gene lookup returns CDR1 SEHNR and CDR2 FQNEAQ (reference sequence). The ends were cut back, 1 base at V and 6 bases at J, with 10 bases in the middle.

This rearrangement joins TRBV20-1 to TRBJ1-5; 8 bases agree with TRBD1. The V and J ends lost 2 bases and 3 bases, in that order; junction bases with no gene match: 6. The CDR3 has 15 residues. CDR1 DFQATT and CDR2 SNEGSKA come from the germline V gene (reference sequence). The CDR3 loop reads CSARRTGMDNQPQHF. CDR3 sequence (DNA): TGCAGTGCTAGAAGGACAGGGATGGACAATCAGCCCCAGCATTTT.

The J gene is TRBJ2-2, the V gene TRBV5-1, with a weak D call TRBD2 (6 bases). CDR3 length: 15 amino acids. From germline, CDR1 is SGHRS and CDR2 YFSETQ. The V end lost 3 bases, the J end lost 6 bases, and 15 bases lay between the germline ends. CDR3 residues: CASSSRGRGAGELFF. The CDR3 DNA is TGCGCCAGCAGCTCCCGGGGGAGAGGAGCCGGGGAGCTGTTTTTT.

The chain is built from TRBV4-3 and TRBJ2-6; possibly TRBD1 or TRBD2 for D (6 bases each). CDR1 and CDR2 from the germline V gene are LGHNA and YSLEER. The V end lost 6 bases, the J end lost 3 bases, and 12 bases lay between the germline ends. This CDR3 has 15 amino acids. The CDR3: CASSQRGVGANVLTF. For the CDR3, the DNA is TGCGCCAGCAGTCAAAGGGGGGTTGGGGCCAACGTCCTGACTTTC.

There are a few counts of this clonotype. The CDR3 DNA reads as TGTGCCAGCAGTTACGAGGTGTCTTATCAGCCCCAGCATTTT. This sequence encodes CASSYEVSYQPQHF. The chain combines TRBV6-2 or TRBV6-3 with TRBJ1-5, with unresolved D. Looked up from germline, CDR1 is MNHEY and CDR2 is SVGEGT. The CDR3 consists of 14 residues. V lost 2 bases and J lost 5, with 10 bases in between.

The chain carries TRBV7-9 and TRBJ1-2, with 8 positions matching TRBD1. This CDR3 has 15 amino acids. The J segment lost 4 bases and the V segment lost 5 bases, leaving 9 bases of the junction unmatched. The germline V gene has CDR1 SEHNR and CDR2 FQNEAQ (reference sequence). CDR3 DNA sequence: TGTGCCAGCAGCGCCCGGGGACAGGCGCTCTATGGCTACACCTTC. Protein: CASSARGQALYGYTF.

This clonotype has ten or more counts. CDR3 in amino acids: CASSRVGGSGGASYEQYF. The CDR3 nucleotides read TGTGCCAGCAGCCGTGTGGGGGGGTCCGGGGGAGCTTCCTACGAGCAGTACTTC. The V and J genes are TRBV4-2 and TRBJ2-7; 7 bases map to TRBD2. This CDR3 is 18 amino acids long. V was pared by 4 bases and J by 1 base, with 16 bases of the junction left unmatched. Germline-derived CDR1 and CDR2 are LGHNA and YNFKEQ.

This clonotype came up a few times. This chain links TRBV18 with TRBJ2-1; TRBD2 matches 8 bases. CDR1 is KGHSH, CDR2 LQKENI, per germline. V was clipped by 4 bases and J by 6 bases; unmatched bases: 2. This CDR3 is 13 amino acids long. The CDR3 loop reads CASSQTSGNEQFF. CDR3 in DNA: TGTGCCAGCTCACAAACTAGCGGCAATGAGCAGTTCTTC.